Listed here are 24 T cell receptor beta chains from one sample, sequenced in a study of siplizumab effects on memory and regulatory T cells. Data came from immunoSEQ multiplex PCR; TCRdb stores just in-frame clones and leaves some out. The sample holds tens of thousands of clones, around 96% seen once. Sequenced: naive CD8+ T cells sorted from blood. The receptors stem from a human donor in good health.

The rearrangement uses TRBV6-1 and TRBJ1-3; D may be TRBD1 (5 bases). The length of the CDR3 is 14 residues. V was shortened by 2 bases and J by 3 bases, with 8 bases between the two germline ends. Germline V gene lookup returns CDR1 MNHNS and CDR2 SASEGT. The CDR3 coding sequence is TGTGCCAGCAGTGAATCGGGGGGTGGAAACACCATATATTTT. Protein product: CASSESGGGNTIYF.

V and J are TRBV6-5 and TRBJ1-5; no reliable D call. Trimming removed 0 bases at V and 1 base at J, with 10 bases between. Germline-derived CDR1 and CDR2 are MNHEY and SVGAGI. The CDR3 covers 16 residues. CDR3 protein: CASSYSWGNSNQPQHF. CDR3 coding DNA: TGTGCCAGCAGTTACTCGTGGGGTAACAGCAATCAGCCCCAGCATTTT.

The chain couples TRBV9 to TRBJ1-2, with D perhaps matching TRBD1 (5 bases). Germline V CDR1 and CDR2: SGDLS, YYNGEE. The V end was cut by 4 bases, the J end by 6 bases, with 13 bases between. The length of the CDR3 is 13 residues. This chain's CDR3 is CASSPPQGDGYTF. The CDR3 nucleotides are TGTGCCAGCAGCCCCCCTCAGGGTGATGGCTACACCTTC. The complete variable domain, with remaining parts taken from reference TRBV9 and TRBJ1-2, reads DSGVTQTPKHLITATGQRVTLRCSPRSGDLSVYWYQQSLDQGLQFLIQYYNGEERAKGNILERFSAQQFPDLHSELNLSSLELGDSALYFCASSPPQGDGYTFGSGTRLTVV.

This rearrangement joins TRBV4-3 to TRBJ1-4; 8 bases line up with TRBD1. The CDR3 is 19 residues long. With 0 bases clipped from V and 0 bases from J, the junction kept 9 bases outside the gene matches. Germline CDR1 and CDR2: LGHNA and YSLEER. In DNA form, the CDR3 reads TGCGCCAGCAGCCAAGAATTTAGGACAGGGACTTCAACTAATGAAAAACTGTTTTTT. It translates to CASSQEFRTGTSTNEKLFF.

The rearrangement uses TRBV7-3 and TRBJ2-5, with D possibly being TRBD2 (5 bases). Germline loops: CDR1 SGHTA, CDR2 FQGTGA. Trimming took 5 bases from V and 0 from J, leaving 10 bases between them. CDR3 length: 14 residues. CDR3 protein: CASSPLADQETQYF. Written as DNA, the CDR3 is TGTGCCAGCAGCCCCCTAGCAGACCAAGAGACCCAGTACTTC.

CDR3 coding DNA: TGTGCCAGCAGCTTAGGACTAGCGGGGGGCACAGATACGCAGTATTTT. Its protein product is CASSLGLAGGTDTQYF. This chain connects TRBV7-3 to TRBJ2-3; 13 nucleotides align to TRBD2. Per germline, CDR1 SGHTA and CDR2 FQGTGA. V shed 2 bases, J shed 1 base, and the junction held 0 bases outside the gene matches. The CDR3 covers 16 residues.

The CDR3 DNA is TGTGCCAGCAGCCAGTGGGACAGCCTGGCCTACGAGCAGTACTTC. Translating gives CASSQWDSLAYEQYF. The V call is TRBV14, the J call TRBJ2-7, with 7 nucleotides matching TRBD1. The CDR3 length is 15 residues. V dropped 3 bases and J dropped 2; count of bases not matched to a gene: 7. Looked up from germline, CDR1 is SGHDN and CDR2 is FVKESK.

V and J are TRBV5-1 and TRBJ2-3; possible D gene TRBD2, 6 bases. Trimming cost V 3 bases and J 2 bases, with 10 bases left between them. The CDR3 runs to 14 residues. Germline V gene data show CDR1 as SGHRS and CDR2 as YFSETQ. The CDR3 loop is CASSSGVPTDTQYF. As DNA, the CDR3 is TGCGCCAGCAGCTCGGGGGTCCCCACAGATACGCAGTATTTT.

The V and J genes are TRBV14 and TRBJ2-2, with D unresolved. Germline V gene data show CDR1 as SGHDN and CDR2 as FVKESK. V lost 0 bases and J 5 bases, leaving 7 bases between the germline ends. This CDR3 is built from 14 residues. The CDR3 DNA reads as TGTGCCAGCAGCCAAGATCACGGAACCGGGGAGCTGTTTTTT. Protein sequence: CASSQDHGTGELFF.

The V and J genes are TRBV19 and TRBJ2-7, with TRBD1 matching 7 bases. CDR1 is LNHDA, CDR2 SQIVND, per germline (reference sequence). This CDR3 contains 12 residues. The V and J ends lost 8 bases and 2 bases, in that order; junction bases with no gene match: 3. CDR3 residues: CASGDSAYEQYF. The CDR3 DNA is TGTGCCAGTGGGGACAGCGCCTACGAGCAGTACTTC.

Regarding this clone: Different DNA sequences within this sample yield the same CDR3. The rearrangement uses TRBV30 and TRBJ2-7; D is uncertain. CDR1 GTSNPN and CDR2 SVGIG come from the germline V gene (reference sequence). With 2 bases removed from V and 0 bases from J, the gap between germline ends came to 8 bases. The CDR3 has 13 residues. CDR3 amino acids: CAWSLDVSYEQYF. The CDR3 nucleotides read TGTGCCTGGAGTCTGGACGTCTCCTACGAGCAGTACTTC. Using reference TRBV30 and TRBJ2-7 for the parts outside the CDR3, the full variable domain is SQTIHQWPATLVQPVGSPLSLECTVEGTSNPNLYWYRQAAGRGLQLLFYSVGIGQISSEVPQNLSASRPQDRQFILSSKKLLLSDSGFYLCAWSLDVSYEQYFGPGTRLTVT.

The rearrangement links TRBV13 to TRBJ2-3; 10 bases align to TRBD2. The CDR3 is made up of 15 amino acids. Trimming at V came to 2 bases and at J to 4 bases, leaving 3 bases not matched to a gene. Germline V gives CDR1 PRHDT, CDR2 FYEKMQ (reference sequence). The DNA of the CDR3 is TGTGCCAGCAGCTTAAGCGGGGGGGCTGCAGATACGCAGTATTTT. It encodes CASSLSGGAADTQYF.

CDR3 nucleotides: TGTGCCATCAGGAACCTAGCGGGGGGGCGAGATACGCAGTATTTT. Translation gives CAIRNLAGGRDTQYF. The genes are TRBV10-3 and TRBJ2-3, with 12 bases aligning to TRBD2. This CDR3 is built from 15 residues. Trimming cost V 6 bases and J 5 bases; bases outside gene matches: 6. The V gene's germline CDR1 is ENHRY and CDR2 SYGVKD.

This chain connects TRBV7-2 to TRBJ2-2, with 8 bases fitting TRBD2. Unmatched junction bases numbered 5, after V lost 3 bases and J lost 2 bases. CDR3 length equals 16 residues. Looked up from germline, CDR1 is SGHTA and CDR2 is FQGNSA. The CDR3 bases are TGTGCCAGCAGCTTTTCGCGGGGGGTCAACACCGGGGAGCTGTTTTTT. This codes for CASSFSRGVNTGELFF.

The rearrangement joins TRBV7-9 to TRBJ2-5; 11 bases are a match to TRBD1. Germline CDR1 is SEHNR and CDR2 is FQNEAQ (reference sequence). With 4 bases clipped from V and 5 bases from J, the junction kept 0 bases outside the gene matches. The CDR3 sequence is 13 residues long. The CDR3 loop is CASSWDRGETQYF. The DNA for the CDR3 is TGTGCCAGCAGCTGGGACAGGGGGGAGACCCAGTACTTC.

The chain joins TRBV4-3 to TRBJ2-3, with D tentatively TRBD2 (5 bases). This CDR3 spans 16 amino acids. Trimming cost V 2 bases and J 2 bases, with 14 bases left between them. Germline assignment: CDR1 LGHNA and CDR2 YSLEER. This CDR3 reads CASSQNLRGFTDTQYF. CDR3 nucleotide sequence: TGCGCCAGCAGCCAAAACCTTCGGGGTTTCACAGATACGCAGTATTTT.

The chain employs TRBV7-9 and TRBJ1-4; perhaps TRBD1 as D (5 bases). CDR1 is SEHNR and CDR2 is FQNEAQ in the germline V gene (reference sequence). Deletions cut 5 bases from V and 7 bases from J, with 29 bases between. The CDR3 has 19 residues. This CDR3 reads CASSNHGREPGPPVEKLFF. The CDR3 DNA reads TGTGCCAGCAGCAATCACGGAAGAGAACCGGGACCCCCGGTTGAAAAACTGTTTTTT.

The chain has TRBV25-1 and TRBJ1-1, with D hard to call. Germline V lookup: CDR1 MGHDK, CDR2 SYGVNS. The CDR3 covers 12 residues. The CDR3 DNA is TGTGCTGCCGGGAGGTTGAACACTGAAGCTTTCTTT. Translated, it gives CAAGRLNTEAFF.

The chain is built from TRBV2 and TRBJ2-1; TRBD2 agrees at 10 bases. V was clipped by 8 bases and J by 9 bases; unmatched bases: 7. The CDR3 contains 13 residues. Germline V gives CDR1 SNHLY, CDR2 FYNNEI. CDR3 protein: CASSAGLATEQFF. As DNA, the CDR3 is TGTGCCAGCTCCGCGGGACTAGCGACTGAGCAGTTCTTC.

The chain links TRBV7-8 to TRBJ2-5; 7 bases are shared with TRBD1. CDR3 length: 16 amino acids. V lost 4 bases to trimming and J lost 2 bases; unmatched junction nucleotides: 10. CDR1 and CDR2 (germline): SGHVS, FQNEAQ. CDR3 in amino acids: CASSSSLTGLQETQYF. Here the CDR3 DNA reads TGTGCCAGCAGCTCCTCCTTGACAGGGCTTCAAGAGACCCAGTACTTC. Full variable domain (outside the CDR3, taken from reference TRBV7-8 and TRBJ2-5): GAGVSQSPRYKVAKRGQDVALRCDPISGHVSLFWYQQALGQGPEFLTYFQNEAQLDKSGLPSDRFFAERPEGSVSTLKIQRTQQEDSAVYLCASSSSLTGLQETQYFGPGTRLLVL.

To note about this clone: At one of its ends the junction is not consistent with the germline gene, which may arise from a read error. The CDR3 DNA is TGTGCCCGGAGTTTGGGAGGCTACGAGCAGTACTTC. This encodes CARSLGGYEQYF. V and J are TRBV30 and TRBJ2-7, with D maybe TRBD2 (6 bases). Germline CDR1 and CDR2: GTSNPN and SVGIG (reference sequence). The CDR3 runs 12 residues.

The V call is TRBV7-9, the J call TRBJ2-5; 9 bases are shared with TRBD1. The DNA matches TRBJ2-7 better at its end, which makes the J call doubtful. Germline V lookup: CDR1 SEHNR, CDR2 FQNEAQ (reference sequence). The CDR3 totals 14 residues. CDR3 residues: CASSAGTGPYEQYF. DNA of the CDR3: TGTGCCAGCAGCGCAGGGACAGGGCCCTACGAGCAGTACTTC.

The chain combines TRBV27 with TRBJ2-5, with 9 nucleotides matching TRBD2. CDR3 size: 14 residues. The V gene end was trimmed by 5 bases and the J gene end by 4 bases; junction bases not matched to a gene: 5. Germline V gives CDR1 MNHEY, CDR2 SMNVEV (reference sequence). DNA of the CDR3: TGTGCCAGCAGTCCGCGGGGGGGGCCAGAGACCCAGTACTTC. The encoded protein is CASSPRGGPETQYF.

This chain uses TRBV7-3 with TRBJ2-3; D gene ambiguous. The CDR3 contains 15 residues. The V gene lost 0 bases and the J gene lost 3 bases, with 10 bases spanning the gap. Germline V lookup: CDR1 SGHTA, CDR2 FQGTGA. CDR3 nucleotide sequence: TGTGCCAGCAGCTTAACCCTCCTGACAACAGATACGCAGTATTTT. This gives the protein CASSLTLLTTDTQYF.